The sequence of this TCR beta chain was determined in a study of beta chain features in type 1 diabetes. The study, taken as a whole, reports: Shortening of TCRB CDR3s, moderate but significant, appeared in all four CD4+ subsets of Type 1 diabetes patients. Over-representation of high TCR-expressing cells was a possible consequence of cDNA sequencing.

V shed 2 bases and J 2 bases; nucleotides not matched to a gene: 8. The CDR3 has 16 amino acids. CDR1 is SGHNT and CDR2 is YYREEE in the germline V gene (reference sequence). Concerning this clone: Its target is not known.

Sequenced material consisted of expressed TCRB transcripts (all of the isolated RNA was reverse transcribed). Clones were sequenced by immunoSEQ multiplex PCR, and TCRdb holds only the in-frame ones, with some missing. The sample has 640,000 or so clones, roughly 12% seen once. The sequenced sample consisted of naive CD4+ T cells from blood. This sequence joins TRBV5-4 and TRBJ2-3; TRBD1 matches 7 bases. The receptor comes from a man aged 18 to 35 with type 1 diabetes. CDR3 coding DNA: TGTGCCAGCAGCTTACCGACAGGGATTGTCACAGATACGCAGTATTTT. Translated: CASSLPTGIVTDTQYF.